Below, 28 T cell receptor beta chains from the same sample are listed, as sequenced in a study of T cells after yellow fever vaccination (dated by TCRdb to the late 2010s). The sample's treatment or condition label, decoded: live attenuated yellow fever vaccine strain. Receptor amplification or capture employed 5' RACE. Reads for this sample came from an Illumina HiSeq 2500. TCRdb took the public reads, trimmed them with fastp at Q25, ran MiXCR for clone calling and kept in-frame beta chains. Each entry is one CDR3 protein sequence, shown with its most common DNA and genes. Present in this sample are nearly 45,000 distinct CDR3 sequences, about 6.8% of which were seen just once. Clones ranked in the top ten supply over 14% of the sample. The material was CD8+ T cells not binding an NS4B(214-222) dextramer, sorted from PBMCs, obtained 45 days after the yellow fever booster vaccination. Sample cell subset or site, as interpreted from the label and publication: NS4B epitope dextramer-negative CD8 T cells. Every receptor here comes from a man aged 25 to 45 who received the YFV17D yellow fever vaccine.

The table lists this clonotype with many counts. This chain joins TRBV21-1 and TRBJ2-1; the table assigns TRBD2, which was not confirmed against the DNA. TRBV21-1 has pseudogene status. This CDR3 is built from 13 residues. The CDR3 region is CAIVAVSYNEQFF. The CDR3 nucleotides are TGTGCTATAGTAGCGGTAAGCTACAATGAGCAGTTCTTC.

A note on this clonotype: This sequence may be a read error, since a much larger clone differs from it by one base. The rearrangement joins TRBV12-3 or TRBV12-4 to TRBJ2-3; 7 positions agree with TRBD2. The CDR3 sequence is 15 residues long. J was trimmed by 7 bases and V by 6 bases; bases with no gene match: 13. The DNA of the CDR3 is TGTGCCAGCAGGGAGGGACTATCAGACGTTCATACGCAGTATTTT. Its protein product is CASREGLSDVHTQYF.

Notes on this clonotype: The junction departs from the called germline gene at one end, perhaps through a read error. The chain links TRBV30 to TRBJ2-1; 9 bases agree with TRBD2. Per germline, CDR1 GTSNPN and CDR2 SVGIG (reference sequence). The CDR3 is 14 amino acids. CDR3 DNA: TGTGCCCGGAGGCGGGAGGGGGCGGTGGGTGAGCAGTTCTTC. This codes for CARRREGAVGEQFF.

This clonotype has ten or more counts. This chain uses TRBV19 with TRBJ1-1, with a possible D match to TRBD1 (5 bases). Trimming took off 5 bases at V and 1 base at J, with 8 bases between the two ends. The CDR3 spans 13 residues. Per the germline V gene, CDR1 is LNHDA and CDR2 is SQIVND (reference sequence). CDR3 coding DNA: TGTGCCAGTAGTGGGGACGGGAACACTGAAGCTTTCTTT. It translates to CASSGDGNTEAFF.

This clonotype was detected many times. The rearrangement uses TRBV5-6 and TRBJ2-4, with D uncertain. The CDR3 is made up of 13 amino acids. Trimming cost V 4 bases and J 11 bases, with 16 bases left between them. Germline V gives CDR1 SGHDT, CDR2 YYEEEE. The CDR3 DNA sequence: TGTGCCAGCAGCCCGGACGACGGTATCCTTCAGTACTTC. Translating gives CASSPDDGILQYF.

This clonotype was seen many times. The V and J genes are TRBV28 and TRBJ1-6; D not resolved. Germline lookup yields CDR1 MDHEN and CDR2 SYDVKM. The CDR3 consists of 13 residues. The ends were cut back, 6 bases at V and 8 bases at J, with 11 bases in the middle. The CDR3 nucleotides read TGTGCCAGCAGCCGGCAGGATTATTCACCCCTCCACTTT. Translated, it gives CASSRQDYSPLHF.

In its sample, this clonotype was seen many times. The CDR3 sequence: CASSPGNEQFF. The CDR3 coding sequence is TGTGCCAGCAGCCCGGGCAATGAGCAGTTCTTC. The chain has TRBV7-2 and TRBJ2-1, with D unresolved. Trimming removed 5 bases from V and 6 bases from J, with 5 bases in between. The CDR3 is 11 amino acids. Germline CDR1 is SGHTA and CDR2 is FQGNSA. Full variable domain (rest looked up from reference TRBV7-2 and TRBJ2-1): GAGVSQSPSNKVTEKGKDVELRCDPISGHTALYWYRQSLGQGLEFLIYFQGNSAPDKSGLPSDRFSAERTGGSVSTLTIQRTQQEDSAVYLCASSPGNEQFFGPGTRLTVL.

This clonotype has a count of ten or more. This chain uses TRBV28 with TRBJ2-7; 9 positions agree with TRBD1. This CDR3 has 13 residues. With 5 bases clipped from V and 3 bases from J, the junction kept 2 bases outside the gene matches. Germline CDR1 reads MDHEN; CDR2 reads SYDVKM. The CDR3 loop is CASSRDRVYEQYF. DNA of the CDR3: TGTGCCAGCAGTCGGGACAGGGTCTACGAGCAGTACTTC.

This chain joins TRBV5-1 and TRBJ2-5; TRBD1 agrees at 12 bases. Germline V gene lookup returns CDR1 SGHRS and CDR2 YFSETQ. Losses at the gene ends were 3 bases for V and 9 bases for J; bases not matched to a gene: 9. The CDR3 contains 15 residues. The CDR3 bases are TGCGCCAGCAGCTCCCGGGACAGGGGGCTGGGGGCCCAGTACTTC. Translated: CASSSRDRGLGAQYF.

The sample holds many counts of this clonotype. The chain joins TRBV29-1 to TRBJ1-4; maybe TRBD1 (5 bases). CDR3 size: 12 residues. Trimming pared 0 bases from V and 15 bases from J, leaving 14 bases between. CDR1 and CDR2 (germline): SQVTM, ANQGSEA. CDR3 in DNA: TGCAGCGTTGAAGATCCCCCGGGGGTCGTGTTTTTT. Translating it yields CSVEDPPGVVFF.

This clonotype was seen ten or more times. The chain recombines TRBV13 with TRBJ2-7; 7 nucleotides align to TRBD2. The CDR3 covers 14 residues. Germline lookup yields CDR1 PRHDT and CDR2 FYEKMQ (reference sequence). V dropped 7 bases and J dropped 3; count of bases not matched to a gene: 9. The CDR3 region is CASTGGGKSYEQYF. The CDR3 DNA is TGTGCCAGCACCGGGGGAGGGAAGAGCTACGAGCAGTACTTC.

This clonotype was detected ten times or more. The V gene is TRBV4-3, the J gene TRBJ2-7; 8 positions agree with TRBD2. V was clipped by 0 bases and J by 2 bases; unmatched bases: 6. Germline loops: CDR1 LGHNA, CDR2 YSLEER. CDR3 length: 16 residues. The CDR3 reads CASSQDPSGRTYEQYF. The CDR3 region has the DNA TGCGCCAGCAGCCAAGATCCTAGCGGGCGGACCTACGAGCAGTACTTC.

This clonotype was seen at least ten times. The chain uses TRBV6-5 and TRBJ1-2; D remains ambiguous. The CDR3 runs to 11 residues. Germline V gene sequence: CDR1 MNHEY, CDR2 SVGAGI. V lost 8 bases and J 4 bases, leaving 8 bases between the germline ends. The CDR3 region is CASHGIYGYTF. Here the CDR3 DNA reads TGTGCCAGCCACGGGATCTATGGCTACACCTTC.

There are many counts of this clonotype. This chain connects TRBV5-1 to TRBJ2-2, with 9 bases matching TRBD2. The V gene end was trimmed by 0 bases and the J gene end by 2 bases; junction bases not matched to a gene: 2. The CDR3 length is 16 residues. The germline gives CDR1 SGHRS, CDR2 YFSETQ. The CDR3 region has the DNA TGCGCCAGCAGCTTGGCTAGCGGGATCAACACCGGGGAGCTGTTTTTT. Translation gives CASSLASGINTGELFF. Full variable domain (remainder filled in from reference TRBV5-1 and TRBJ2-2): KAGVTQTPRYLIKTRGQQVTLSCSPISGHRSVSWYQQTPGQGLQFLFEYFSETQRNKGNFPGRFSGRQFSNSRSEMNVSTLELGDSALYLCASSLASGINTGELFFGEGSRLTVL.

This clonotype was seen ten or more times. This sequence joins TRBV5-6 and TRBJ1-1; tentative D call: TRBD1 (6 bases). V lost 4 bases to trimming and J lost 5 bases, with 12 bases between them. Germline V gives CDR1 SGHDT, CDR2 YYEEEE. The CDR3 runs 13 residues. The CDR3 sequence is CASSEGGYTEAFF. The CDR3 coding sequence is TGTGCCAGCAGCGAGGGGGGGTATACTGAAGCTTTCTTT.

This clonotype was found many times. V and J are TRBV20-1 and TRBJ2-7; TRBD2 agrees at 7 bases. Germline values: CDR1 DFQATT, CDR2 SNEGSKA (reference sequence). The CDR3 loop spans 15 amino acids. V lost 3 bases to trimming and J lost 0 bases; unmatched junction nucleotides: 8. CDR3 residues: CSARVVGTNSYEQYF. As DNA, the CDR3 is TGCAGTGCTAGGGTGGTGGGGACTAACTCCTACGAGCAGTACTTC.

This clonotype was detected many times. The chain combines TRBV24-1 with TRBJ2-1; no definite D call. In germline, CDR1 is KGHDR, CDR2 SFDVKD. Trimming took off 4 bases at V and 4 bases at J, with 10 bases between the two ends. The CDR3 loop spans 14 amino acids. CDR3 DNA: TGTGCCACCAGTGACATCGACGGATACAATGAGCAGTTCTTC. This codes for CATSDIDGYNEQFF.

This clonotype has ten or more counts. The J gene is TRBJ2-5, the V gene TRBV3-1, with D tentatively TRBD1 or TRBD2 (5 bases each). The germline V gene has CDR1 LGHDT and CDR2 YNNKEL (reference sequence). Deletions cut 5 bases from V and 5 bases from J, with 18 bases between. The CDR3 runs 15 residues. The CDR3 DNA reads TGTGCCAGCAGCGCAGCTTCCGGGACCGGCGAGACCCAGTACTTC. Amino acids: CASSAASGTGETQYF.

The table lists this clonotype with many counts. This sequence joins TRBV7-6 and TRBJ2-7; no definite D call. V lost 5 bases, J lost 1 base, and 9 bases lay in between. This CDR3 region has 13 residues. Germline V CDR1 and CDR2: SGHVS, FNYEAQ. The CDR3 spells CASSTTQSYEQYF. The CDR3 DNA follows: TGTGCCAGCAGCACTACACAATCCTACGAGCAGTACTTC.

The chain links TRBV28 to TRBJ2-7; maybe TRBD1 (6 bases). This CDR3 is built from 14 residues. Germline V CDR1 and CDR2: MDHEN, SYDVKM. V gave up 5 bases and J gave up 1 base, with 12 bases separating them. DNA of the CDR3: TGTGCCAGCAGTCTGGACAGTTTGTCCTACGAGCAGTACTTC. It codes for CASSLDSLSYEQYF.

This clonotype appeared many times. The chain carries TRBV29-1 and TRBJ2-2, with 12 bases identical to TRBD2. The V segment lost 4 bases and the J segment 1 base; nucleotides outside the gene matches: 4. Germline CDR1 reads SQVTM; CDR2 reads ANQGSEA. CDR3 length: 16 amino acids. The CDR3 nucleotides are TGCAGCGTTGCCAAGACTAGCGGGGGGAACACCGGGGAGCTGTTTTTT. Translated: CSVAKTSGGNTGELFF.

This rearrangement joins TRBV27 to TRBJ1-1, with D possibly being TRBD1 (6 bases). Germline V CDR1 and CDR2: MNHEY, SMNVEV (reference sequence). Trimming took 6 bases from V and 1 from J, leaving 9 bases between them. The CDR3 is 13 residues long. This chain's CDR3 is CASSPTGNTEAFF. The CDR3 region has the DNA TGTGCCAGCAGCCCGACAGGGAACACTGAAGCTTTCTTT.

This clonotype appeared many times. The chain is built from TRBV4-3 and TRBJ2-3, with D possibly being TRBD2 (6 bases). V dropped 4 bases and J dropped 2 bases, with 16 bases sitting between them. Germline CDR1 reads LGHNA; CDR2 reads YSLEER. The CDR3 loop spans 16 amino acids. Written as DNA, the CDR3 is TGCGCCAGCAGCCCTACCCCATCGGGAGCCACAGATACGCAGTATTTT. Its protein is CASSPTPSGATDTQYF.

This clonotype has ten or more counts. V gene TRBV14 combines with J gene TRBJ1-1; unclear D gene. Trimming left V 4 bases short and J 1 base short, with 7 bases between. The CDR3 spans 13 residues. Germline loops: CDR1 SGHDN, CDR2 FVKESK. This chain's CDR3 is CASSLQGNTEAFF. The CDR3 coding sequence is TGTGCCAGCAGCCTCCAAGGGAACACTGAAGCTTTCTTT.

This clonotype was counted ten times or more. The chain employs TRBV7-9 and TRBJ2-2; no clear D gene. V was shortened by 1 base and J by 9 bases, with 0 bases between the two germline ends. Germline CDR1 reads SEHNR; CDR2 reads FQNEAQ (reference sequence). This CDR3 comprises 10 residues. CDR3 bases: TGTGCCAGCAGCTTAGGGGAGCTGTTTTTT. Its translation: CASSLGELFF.

The table lists this clonotype with many counts. The chain recombines TRBV6-5 with TRBJ2-4; no definite D call. Germline CDR1 reads MNHEY; CDR2 reads SVGAGI. The CDR3 sequence is 15 residues long. Trimming removed 4 bases from V and 1 base from J, with 11 bases in between. CDR3 sequence: CASSSLNHAKNIQYF. The CDR3 nucleotides are TGTGCCAGCAGTTCCCTCAACCATGCCAAAAACATTCAGTACTTC.

This clonotype was counted ten times or more. The J gene is TRBJ2-3, the V gene TRBV6-1; D is unclear. This CDR3 spans 14 amino acids. With 0 bases removed from V and 0 bases from J, the gap between germline ends came to 4 bases. Germline lookup yields CDR1 MNHNS and CDR2 SASEGT. The CDR3 nucleotides are TGTGCCAGCAGTGAAGCGGTTAGCACAGATACGCAGTATTTT. Amino acids: CASSEAVSTDTQYF.

Many counts were recorded for this clonotype. The CDR3: CSARGGQVGRNGYTF. The CDR3 bases are TGCAGTGCTAGAGGTGGACAGGTCGGCCGAAATGGCTACACCTTC. The V and J genes are TRBV20-1 and TRBJ1-2; 7 nucleotides align to TRBD1. Germline CDR1 and CDR2: DFQATT and SNEGSKA (reference sequence). After removal of 1 base from V and 6 bases from J, the junction contained 11 bases not matched to a gene. The CDR3 extends over 15 amino acids.